What follows are 11 T cell receptor beta chains derived from one specimen sequenced in a study of STAT5B mutations in CD4+ large granular lymphocyte leukemia. Measured with immunoSEQ multiplex PCR; TCRdb has only the in-frame clones, and not every one. Among roughly 30,000 clones listed, 75% to 85% were seen once. Sequences were obtained from CD4+ T cells from blood buffy coats. All receptors come from a human donor in good health.

The J gene is TRBJ2-2, the V gene TRBV2, with 7 bases matching TRBD2. With V trimmed by 5 bases and J by 2 bases, 2 bases remained unmatched. The CDR3 spans 14 residues. Per the germline V gene, CDR1 is SNHLY and CDR2 is FYNNEI. The CDR3 sequence is CASSSGLNTGELFF. CDR3 in DNA: TGTGCCAGCAGTTCGGGACTAAACACCGGGGAGCTGTTTTTT.

The rearrangement joins TRBV29-1 to TRBJ2-1; D unclear. Trimming took 5 bases from V and 5 from J, leaving 19 bases between them. The germline V gene encodes CDR1 SQVTM and CDR2 ANQGSEA. CDR3 length equals 15 residues. In DNA form, the CDR3 reads TGCAGCGTTCAGCCCCACGGGCCCCGGGACAATGAGCAGTTCTTC. Translated: CSVQPHGPRDNEQFF.

The rearrangement links TRBV7-2 to TRBJ2-3; the D gene is possibly TRBD1 (5 bases). Germline CDR1 reads SGHTA; CDR2 reads FQGNSA. This CDR3 has 16 residues. V lost 2 bases, J lost 0 bases, and 12 bases lay in between. CDR3 sequence reads: CASSLYTGSSTDTQYF. In DNA form, the CDR3 reads TGTGCCAGCAGCTTATATACAGGATCTAGCACAGATACGCAGTATTTT.

In its sample, this clone was seen a few times. The chain employs TRBV27 and TRBJ2-7, with D perhaps TRBD1 (6 bases). The CDR3 has 13 residues. Germline assignment: CDR1 MNHEY and CDR2 SMNVEV (reference sequence). The germline V and J ends were trimmed by 5 bases and 6 bases, with 14 bases remaining between them. The CDR3 nucleotides are TGTGCCAGCAGTACACTAACAGGGACCGAGCAGTACTTC. It is translated as CASSTLTGTEQYF.

V and J are TRBV19 and TRBJ2-7; 9 bases are shared with TRBD1. Trimming cost V 5 bases and J 5 bases; bases outside gene matches: 10. The CDR3 sequence is 15 residues long. Germline V gene lookup returns CDR1 LNHDA and CDR2 SQIVND (reference sequence). The CDR3 protein is CASSGHRGRRDEQYF. For the CDR3, the DNA is TGTGCCAGTAGTGGCCACAGGGGGCGCCGGGACGAGCAGTACTTC.

The table lists this clone with a few counts. This chain uses TRBV9 with TRBJ1-2, with D maybe TRBD1 (6 bases). This CDR3 region has 15 residues. Germline loops: CDR1 SGDLS, CDR2 YYNGEE. Trimming left V 0 bases short and J 4 bases short, with 13 bases between. CDR3 nucleotides: TGTGCCAGCAGCGTAGAGGGGGGCCGATCCTATGGCTACACCTTC. Its translation: CASSVEGGRSYGYTF. The full variable domain, its missing parts supplied by reference TRBV9 and TRBJ1-2, is DSGVTQTPKHLITATGQRVTLRCSPRSGDLSVYWYQQSLDQGLQFLIQYYNGEERAKGNILERFSAQQFPDLHSELNLSSLELGDSALYFCASSVEGGRSYGYTFGSGTRLTVV.

The genes are TRBV5-8 and TRBJ2-6; tentative D call: TRBD2 (6 bases). V was shortened by 7 bases and J by 1 base, with 12 bases between the two germline ends. The CDR3 totals 15 residues. Germline values: CDR1 SGHTS, CDR2 YDEGEE. The CDR3 region is CASAGQRSGANVLTF. Here the CDR3 DNA reads TGTGCCAGCGCGGGGCAACGGTCTGGGGCCAACGTCCTGACTTTC.

There are a few counts of this clone. This chain uses TRBV7-2 with TRBJ1-2, with 7 bases that match TRBD1. The V and J ends lost 5 bases and 8 bases, in that order; junction bases with no gene match: 8. CDR1 is SGHTA, CDR2 FQGNSA, per germline. CDR3 length: 13 residues. CDR3 bases: TGTGCCAGCAGCCGAAGAGGGGGCCGGGGCTACACCTTC. It codes for CASSRRGGRGYTF.

V and J are TRBV19 and TRBJ2-2, with D possibly matching TRBD2 (5 bases). The ends were cut back, 0 bases at V and 2 bases at J, with 13 bases in the middle. This CDR3 region has 17 residues. Germline V gene lookup returns CDR1 LNHDA and CDR2 SQIVND (reference sequence). DNA of the CDR3: TGTGCCAGTAGTATAGATCGTGGTCTAGCAAACACCGGGGAGCTGTTTTTT. Translating it yields CASSIDRGLANTGELFF.

The J gene is TRBJ1-2, the V gene TRBV9; D uncertain. The CDR3 is 14 amino acids. Germline loops: CDR1 SGDLS, CDR2 YYNGEE. V lost 0 bases and J lost 5, with 11 bases in between. The CDR3 protein is CASSVGEGWYGYTF. Written as DNA, the CDR3 is TGTGCCAGCAGCGTAGGAGAAGGGTGGTATGGCTACACCTTC.

The count of this clone is one. The CDR3 protein is CASRVSQGGELFF. CDR3 nucleotides: TGTGCCAGCAGGGTCTCCCAGGGGGGTGAGCTGTTTTTT. The chain uses TRBV2 and TRBJ2-2; D is perhaps TRBD1 (7 bases). Germline-derived CDR1 and CDR2 are SNHLY and FYNNEI. Deletions cut 6 bases from V and 11 bases from J, with 16 bases between. The length of the CDR3 is 13 residues. Complete variable domain (other parts from reference TRBV2 and TRBJ2-2): EPEVTQTPSHQVTQMGQEVILRCVPISNHLYFYWYRQILGQKVEFLVSFYNNEISEKSEIFDDQFSVERPDGSNFTLKIRSTKLEDSAMYFCASRVSQGGELFFGEGSRLTVL.